This T cell receptor (beta chain) originates from a study of control samples from healthy donors and cancer patients. The protocol was immunoSEQ multiplex PCR, while the TCRdb copy is restricted to in-frame clones and leaves out a portion. Among fewer than 200,000 clones listed, approximately 94% were seen once. V lost 0 bases to trimming and J lost 0 bases, with 9 bases between them. Germline CDR1 and CDR2: MGHRA and YSYEKL. The CDR3 extends over 15 amino acids. The J gene is TRBJ2-7, the V gene TRBV4-1; maybe TRBD2 (5 bases). This clonotype originated in a man in his 60s with colorectal cancer. The sequenced material came from PBMCs. CDR3 in amino acids: CASSQDPGSSYEQYF. The CDR3 nucleotides read TGCGCCAGCAGCCAAGATCCGGGGAGCTCCTACGAGCAGTACTTC.